The entry that follows covers one TCR beta chain sequence. Its cognate antigen is unknown. The record originates from a study of OX40 agonist ivuxolimab in advanced cancers. Across the study: Patient treatment consisted of intravenous ivuxolimab administration every 2 weeks at 0.01 to 10 mg/kg. General study findings and limits: Partial responders treated at 0.1-3.0 mg/kg exhibited clonal expansion among the lowest measured. At 0.1 to 3.0 mg/kg and by week 6, CD4+ and CD8+ T cells in the blood had expanded clonally.

Germline values: CDR1 MNHEY, CDR2 SMNVEV (reference sequence). Between the trimmed V and J ends, which lost 1 base and 0 bases, there was a span of 9 bases. CDR3 length: 15 amino acids. Profiling relied on immunoSEQ multiplex PCR, and the TCRdb table lists in-frame clones only, not all of them. This repertoire shows 50,000 to 75,000 clones, nearly 90% found once; its top ten account for less than 0.45%. Sequencing was performed on CD4+ or CD8+ T cells sorted from blood, taken in a trial of the OX40 agonist ivuxolimab. The sequence was collected from an adult with an advanced solid tumor such as melanoma, head and neck, liver or kidney cancer. The gene calls are TRBV27 and TRBJ1-1; D ambiguous. The CDR3 region is CASSLLTDLNTEAFF. DNA for the CDR3: TGTGCCAGCAGTTTATTGACGGATCTGAACACTGAAGCTTTCTTT.